These 22 T cell receptor beta chains originate from one sample sequenced in a study of regulatory T cells in long-lasting Graves disease. Sample time point: persistent/refractory GD, antithyroid drugs over 5 years with positive TRAb. Making the TCR library involved RNA that had been extracted from PBMCs. Arm-PCR with iRepertoire HTBI primers amplified the CDR3 regions for these TCR beta libraries. TCRdb reprocessed the multiplex PCR reads via MiXCR and lists one record per CDR3 protein. The sample lists some 370,000 distinct CDR3 sequences, 20% occurring once. The sequences come from peripheral blood mononuclear cells (PBMCs), collected when the disease was refractory, from a patient treated with antithyroid drugs. The receptors here all came from a female donor with Graves disease.

V usage is TRBV28 and J usage is TRBJ1-1; 12 bases are shared with TRBD1. Germline CDR1 and CDR2: MDHEN and SYDVKM. This CDR3 has 15 amino acids. After removal of 6 bases from V and 4 bases from J, the junction contained 6 bases not matched to a gene. The CDR3 bases are TGTGCCAGCAGCGGGACAGGGGGCCTAACCACTGAAGCTTTCTTT. Its protein is CASSGTGGLTTEAFF.

This clonotype occurred many times. The gene calls are TRBV5-6 and TRBJ2-5; 7 bases map to TRBD1. Germline CDR1 is SGHDT and CDR2 is YYEEEE. The CDR3 totals 16 residues. J lost 2 bases, V lost 1 base, and 8 bases had no gene match. The CDR3 region has the DNA TGTGCCAGCAGCTTGCCCCGGGACAGCTTTCAAGAGACCCAGTACTTC. Amino acids: CASSLPRDSFQETQYF. The full variable domain, with the rest looked up from reference TRBV5-6 and TRBJ2-5, is DAGVTQSPTHLIKTRGQQVTLRCSPKSGHDTVSWYQQALGQGPQFIFQYYEEEERQRGNFPDRFSGHQFPNYSSELNVNALLLGDSALYLCASSLPRDSFQETQYFGPGTRLLVL.

This clonotype appeared many times. This rearrangement joins TRBV11-2 to TRBJ1-1; possible D gene TRBD1, 5 bases. Trimming shortened V by 11 bases and J by 11 bases, and 24 bases separated the two germline ends. CDR3 size: 13 residues. Germline V gene lookup returns CDR1 SGHAT and CDR2 FQNNGV. The CDR3 sequence is CASEGTAQGGAFF. CDR3 coding DNA: TGTGCCTCCGAGGGGACCGCTCAGGGAGGCGCTTTCTTT.

The V gene is TRBV19, the J gene TRBJ2-5; D is possibly TRBD2 (5 bases). The germline V and J ends were trimmed by 8 bases and 1 base, with 8 bases remaining between them. The CDR3 is made up of 12 amino acids. CDR1 LNHDA and CDR2 SQIVND come from the germline V gene (reference sequence). CDR3 sequence: CASAGVQETQYF. CDR3 nucleotides: TGTGCCAGTGCCGGGGTCCAAGAGACCCAGTACTTC.

This clonotype was recorded a few times. The chain is built from TRBV20-1 and TRBJ2-7; TRBD2 is a possible D gene (5 bases). This CDR3 contains 17 residues. Germline V gene lookup returns CDR1 DFQATT and CDR2 SNEGSKA (reference sequence). The ends were cut back, 3 bases at V and 4 bases at J, with 25 bases in the middle. DNA of the CDR3: TGCAGTGCTAGCCCCCTACTTGGGAGCCGTAGCCGATACGAGCAGTACTTC. The encoded protein is CSASPLLGSRSRYEQYF.

This chain joins TRBV5-1 and TRBJ1-4; weak D call: TRBD1 (6 bases). Germline V CDR1 and CDR2: SGHRS, YFSETQ. The CDR3 has 16 amino acids. Trimming shortened V by 3 bases and J by 0 bases, and 12 bases separated the two germline ends. This CDR3 is CASSSGQMTTNEKLFF. DNA of the CDR3: TGCGCCAGCAGCTCCGGACAGATGACAACTAATGAAAAACTGTTTTTT.

The chain employs TRBV10-3 and TRBJ1-3, with D maybe TRBD1 (6 bases). This CDR3 contains 14 residues. The germline V and J ends were trimmed by 5 bases and 1 base, with 9 bases remaining between them. CDR1 and CDR2 from the germline V gene are ENHRY and SYGVKD. DNA for the CDR3: TGTGCCATCAGTACAGGGTCGTCTGGAAACACCATATATTTT. As protein: CAISTGSSGNTIYF.

In its sample, this clonotype was seen many times. The rearrangement links TRBV12-3 or TRBV12-4 to TRBJ2-7; 7 bases fit TRBD2. This CDR3 is 15 amino acids long. V shed 4 bases, J shed 5 bases, and the junction held 11 bases outside the gene matches. For the CDR3, the DNA is TGTGCCAGCAGTTCCTGGGGGGGTCCTAGCAACGAGCAGTACTTC. It yields the protein CASSSWGGPSNEQYF.

This clonotype was picked up a small number of times. The chain recombines TRBV6-1 with TRBJ2-7; 9 bases match TRBD2. With V trimmed by 6 bases and J by 4 bases, 10 bases remained unmatched. Germline CDR1 reads MNHNS; CDR2 reads SASEGT. The CDR3 consists of 15 residues. The CDR3 DNA follows: TGTGCCAGCAGAGCATATAGCGGGAGTATTTACGAGCAGTACTTC. It yields the protein CASRAYSGSIYEQYF.

V gene TRBV5-1 combines with J gene TRBJ2-7; 12 positions match TRBD2. The CDR3 sequence is 16 residues long. The V segment lost 3 bases and the J segment 2 bases; nucleotides outside the gene matches: 6. CDR1 and CDR2 (germline): SGHRS, YFSETQ. The CDR3 DNA sequence: TGCGCCAGCAGCTCCGGGACTAGCGGGCATACCTACGAGCAGTACTTC. Translation gives CASSSGTSGHTYEQYF.

This chain connects TRBV28 to TRBJ1-2; 7 nucleotides align to TRBD1. Germline CDR1 MDHEN, CDR2 SYDVKM. CDR3 size: 14 residues. V lost 8 bases to trimming and J lost 0 bases; unmatched junction nucleotides: 6. CDR3: CASSKQGTNYGYTF. The CDR3 nucleotides are TGTGCCAGCTCGAAACAGGGGACTAACTATGGCTACACCTTC.

This clonotype was seen repeatedly, ten times or more. The V gene is TRBV18, the J gene TRBJ1-2; 8 nucleotides agree with TRBD1. This CDR3 has 16 amino acids. Germline trimming cut 5 bases from V and 0 bases from J; bases unmatched to any gene: 8. Looked up from germline, CDR1 is KGHSH and CDR2 is LQKENI. The CDR3 reads CASSSRTGTSNYGYTF. The CDR3 coding sequence is TGTGCCAGCTCATCCCGGACAGGGACCTCTAACTATGGCTACACCTTC.

Ten or more counts support this clonotype. The gene calls are TRBV30 and TRBJ1-2; TRBD1 is a possible D gene (5 bases). CDR3 size: 16 residues. The V gene's germline CDR1 is GTSNPN and CDR2 SVGIG (reference sequence). The ends were cut back, 2 bases at V and 3 bases at J, with 19 bases in the middle. CDR3 residues: CAWSRAHPWDDYGYTF. CDR3 in DNA: TGTGCCTGGAGTAGAGCCCATCCCTGGGACGACTATGGCTACACCTTC.

Regarding this clonotype: Possible read error: a much larger clone is one base away. The genes are TRBV7-9 and TRBJ1-6; TRBD1 is a possible D gene (6 bases). The CDR3 runs 13 residues. Trimming took 4 bases from V and 9 from J, leaving 10 bases between them. The germline gives CDR1 SEHNR, CDR2 FQNEAQ (reference sequence). This chain's CDR3 is CASSSIRGSPLHF. CDR3 DNA: TGTGCCAGCAGCTCAATCAGGGGTTCACCCCTCCACTTT.

This clonotype was found many times. The V gene is TRBV11-2, the J gene TRBJ2-7, with TRBD2 identical over 15 bases. The V gene's germline CDR1 is SGHAT and CDR2 FQNNGV. This CDR3 has 17 amino acids. V was pared by 3 bases and J by 4 bases, with 7 bases of the junction left unmatched. The DNA for the CDR3 is TGTGCCAGCAGCTTTCCGGGACTAGCGGGAGGCCGGTACGAGCAGTACTTC. This encodes CASSFPGLAGGRYEQYF.

About this clonotype: A read error is the likely source, as a far larger clone sits one nucleotide away. The genes are TRBV6-4 and TRBJ2-5, with no clear D. The CDR3 spans 13 residues. Germline V gives CDR1 MRHNA, CDR2 SNTAGT. Trimming stripped 6 bases from V and 7 bases from J, with 15 bases between. The CDR3 DNA is TGTGCCAGCAGACTCCACGGATGGGGGACCCAGTACTTC. Translation gives CASRLHGWGTQYF.

Of note for this clonotype: A junction end diverges from the germline sequence, so it may reflect a read error. CDR3 nucleotides: TGTTCCAGCAGTCTCCTGGGGTGGGATGGCTACACCTTC. Translating it yields CSSSLLGWDGYTF. V is TRBV28 and J is TRBJ1-2; D call uncertain. The length of the CDR3 is 13 residues. Germline CDR1 and CDR2: MDHEN and SYDVKM.

This clonotype occurred a few times. The chain combines TRBV20-1 with TRBJ2-7; D is uncertain. This CDR3 spans 11 amino acids. Deletions cut 6 bases from V and 2 bases from J, with 8 bases between. Per germline, CDR1 DFQATT and CDR2 SNEGSKA (reference sequence). Here the CDR3 DNA reads TGCAGTGCCCCGGTGGCCTACGAGCAGTACTTC. This sequence encodes CSAPVAYEQYF.

The rearrangement uses TRBV18 and TRBJ2-5; perhaps TRBD1 as D (6 bases). V lost 5 bases, J lost 4 bases, and 14 bases lay in between. Germline CDR1 reads KGHSH; CDR2 reads LQKENI. The CDR3 covers 14 residues. This CDR3 is CASSARQVGETQYF. For the CDR3, the DNA is TGTGCCAGCTCAGCAAGACAGGTCGGAGAGACCCAGTACTTC. Looking up the rest from reference TRBV18 and TRBJ2-5 gives the full variable domain: NAGVMQNPRHLVRRRGQEARLRCSPMKGHSHVYWYRQLPEEGLKFMVYLQKENIIDESGMPKERFSAEFPKEGPSILRIQQVVRGDSAAYFCASSARQVGETQYFGPGTRLLVL.

At least ten counts were recorded for this clonotype. The chain recombines TRBV19 with TRBJ1-5, with D perhaps TRBD1 (5 bases). The germline V gene has CDR1 LNHDA and CDR2 SQIVND (reference sequence). Trimming removed 5 bases from V and 1 base from J, with 15 bases in between. The CDR3 totals 16 residues. Here the CDR3 DNA reads TGTGCCAGTAGTGTGGCCGCCGGGGGAAGCAATCAGCCCCAGCATTTT. It is translated as CASSVAAGGSNQPQHF.

Details on this clonotype: A much larger clone differs from this one at a single base, so this may be a read error. The chain recombines TRBV6-2 or TRBV6-3 with TRBJ2-6, with 7 bases aligning to TRBD2. The CDR3 length is 17 residues. The V gene's germline CDR1 is MNHEY and CDR2 SVGEGT. CDR3 sequence: CVSSYTAGARGANVLTF. In nucleotides, the CDR3 is TGTGTCAGCAGTTACACGGCGGGAGCTCGTGGGGCCAACGTCCTGACTTTC.

This clonotype has just a few counts. The chain couples TRBV6-5 to TRBJ2-7; D is ambiguous. The length of the CDR3 is 15 residues. Trimming stripped 2 bases from V and 5 bases from J, with 16 bases between. CDR1 is MNHEY and CDR2 is SVGAGI in the germline V gene. This CDR3 reads CASSYLALTPHEQYF. CDR3 nucleotide sequence: TGTGCCAGCAGTTACCTTGCCCTCACGCCGCACGAGCAGTACTTC.